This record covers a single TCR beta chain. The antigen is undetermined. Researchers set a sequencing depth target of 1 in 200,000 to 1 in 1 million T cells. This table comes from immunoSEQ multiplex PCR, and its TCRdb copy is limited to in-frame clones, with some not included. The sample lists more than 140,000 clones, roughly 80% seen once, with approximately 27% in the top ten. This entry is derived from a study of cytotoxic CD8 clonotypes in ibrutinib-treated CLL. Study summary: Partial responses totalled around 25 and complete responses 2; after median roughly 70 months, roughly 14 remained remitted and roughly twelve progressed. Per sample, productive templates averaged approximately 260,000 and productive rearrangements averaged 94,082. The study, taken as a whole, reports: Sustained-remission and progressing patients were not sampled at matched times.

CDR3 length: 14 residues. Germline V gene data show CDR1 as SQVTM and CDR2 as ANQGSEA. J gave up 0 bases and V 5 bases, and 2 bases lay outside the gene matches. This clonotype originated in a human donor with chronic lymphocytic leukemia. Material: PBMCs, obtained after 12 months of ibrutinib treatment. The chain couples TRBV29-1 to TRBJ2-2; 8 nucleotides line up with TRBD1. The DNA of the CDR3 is TGCAGCGTTCCAGGGGGCGCGAACACCGGGGAGCTGTTTTTT. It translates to CSVPGGANTGELFF.